The clone carrying this T cell receptor (beta chain) was observed a few times. Its specificity is unknown. This sample was included in a study of CD8 T cells in ankylosing spondylitis. The CDR3 totals 15 residues. CDR1 is SGHTA and CDR2 is FQGNSA in the germline V gene. Unmatched junction bases numbered 9, after V lost 5 bases and J lost 5 bases. From the 5' RACE reads, TCRdb called clonotypes with MiXCR, one entry per CDR3 protein. The sample lists 300,000 to 400,000 distinct CDR3 sequences, around 24% seen once, with around 17% in the top ten. Study-wide results and limits: One TCR beta motif, made up of eight or nine highly homologous variants, appeared characteristic of ankylosing spondylitis blood. Earlier reports found some motif variants in synovial fluid and blood in reactive arthritis.

The chain uses TRBV7-2 and TRBJ2-3; 8 bases are shared with TRBD1. The clonotype was recovered from a male donor with ankylosing spondylitis. Sequenced material: blood, either unsorted or a sorted T cell fraction (not recorded which). In DNA, the CDR3 is TGTGCCAGCAGCGTATTCAGGGGGCGGGTAGATACGCAGTATTTT. Amino acid sequence: CASSVFRGRVDTQYF.